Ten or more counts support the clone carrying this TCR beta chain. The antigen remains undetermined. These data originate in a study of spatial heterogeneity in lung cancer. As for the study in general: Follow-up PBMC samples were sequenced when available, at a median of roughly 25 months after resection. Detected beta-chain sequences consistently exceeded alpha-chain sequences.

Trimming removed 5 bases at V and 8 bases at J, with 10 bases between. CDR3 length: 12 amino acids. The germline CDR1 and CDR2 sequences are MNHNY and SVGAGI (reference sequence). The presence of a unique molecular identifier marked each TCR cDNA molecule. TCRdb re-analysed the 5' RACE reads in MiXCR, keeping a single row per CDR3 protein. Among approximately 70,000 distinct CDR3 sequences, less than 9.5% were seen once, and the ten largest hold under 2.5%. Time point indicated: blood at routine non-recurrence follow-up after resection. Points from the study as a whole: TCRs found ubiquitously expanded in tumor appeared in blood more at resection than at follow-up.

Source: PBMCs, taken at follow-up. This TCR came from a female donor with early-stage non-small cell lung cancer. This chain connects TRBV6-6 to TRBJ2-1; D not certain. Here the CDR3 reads CASSTPTDEQFF. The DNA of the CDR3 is TGTGCCAGCAGTACCCCTACGGATGAGCAGTTCTTC.